Detailed here is one T cell receptor (beta chain). What it binds is not known. The CDR3 extends over 17 amino acids. J was trimmed by 4 bases and V by 4 bases; bases with no gene match: 8. Per germline, CDR1 LGHDT and CDR2 YNNKEL (reference sequence). Time point specified: patch test 1, 2 weeks after DPC sensitization. Treatment specified: therapeutic diphenylcyclopropenone sensitization with weekly scalp DPC. The data were taken from a study of human T cells and chemical hapten exposure. Turning to the study itself: Patients were mainly female, each with alopecia areata, totalis or universalis. Study-level findings and limits: Alopecia affected the donors, so their immune response may differ from healthy people's. Expanded TCRs grouped into significantly more large CDR3 similarity clusters than controls produced.

TCRdb processed the RACE reads anew with MiXCR; each CDR3 protein has one entry. The profile shows just under 350,000 distinct CDR3 sequences, approximately 6.3% of them singletons. The chain employs TRBV3-1 and TRBJ2-2; TRBD1 agrees at 11 bases. Sequences were derived from whole blood, sampled in connection with sensitization to the hapten diphenylcyclopropenone (DPC). This clonotype was obtained from a woman aged 18-30 years with alopecia areata. Some clones in this sample may be carry-over from other donors' samples. The CDR3 DNA sequence: TGTGCCAGCAGCCTCGTTGGGACAGGGGGGATCACCGGGGAGCTGTTTTTT. Encoded protein: CASSLVGTGGITGELFF.